Listed below are T cell receptor beta chains from one sample, sequenced in a study of blood T cell repertoires in COVID-19. Only in-frame clones appear in the TCRdb table, and some are missing; sequencing was by immunoSEQ multiplex PCR. The sample lists over 250,000 clones, 87% occurring once. What was sequenced was PBMCs or T cells enriched from blood (not recorded which). The origin of the receptors is a woman between 25 and 40 years old who had recovered from COVID-19. CDR3s include the opening cysteine and the closing phenylalanine or tryptophan. D genes are given only for firm matches.

j_call | d_call | v_call | cdr3_aa
TRBJ1-1 | TRBD1 | TRBV7-9 | CASSSTGGGTEAFF
TRBJ1-5 | - | TRBV5-6 | CASSLEDQPQHF
TRBJ1-2 | - | TRBV28 | CASSSSGGRHYGYTF
TRBJ1-1 | - | TRBV28 | CASSSRGAGNNTEAFF
TRBJ1-3 | - | TRBV19 | CASSISGNAGNTIYF
TRBJ2-5 | - | TRBV10-3 | CAISESWGGAGETQYF
TRBJ2-1 | TRBD1 | TRBV5-1 | CASSSLLTGMNEQFF
TRBJ2-3 | TRBD2 | TRBV10-3 | CAISESSSGGPTDTQYF
TRBJ2-7 | - | TRBV28 | CASSLDFGGTSEQYF
TRBJ2-2 | - | TRBV9 | CASSVLDSGSTGELFF
TRBJ2-7 | - | TRBV13 | CASSLGLRYEQYF
TRBJ1-5 | TRBD1 | TRBV4-2 | CASSPRTGARDQPQHF
TRBJ1-2 | TRBD1 | TRBV6-2/TRBV6-3 | CASSYSLQGVNYGYTF
TRBJ1-2 | - | TRBV6-5 | CASSYRSGYGYTF
TRBJ2-5 | - | TRBV6-5 | CASSYGGIIAETQYF
TRBJ1-3 | - | TRBV7-9 | CASSPTGGLSSGNTIYF
TRBJ2-5 | TRBD1 | TRBV19 | CASSRSRGLQETQYF
TRBJ1-2 | TRBD1 | TRBV10-3 | CASERGRNYGYTF